This passage covers 10 T cell receptor beta chains from one sample sequenced in a study of long-term antiretroviral therapy in people with HIV. Samples were assayed with immunoSEQ v3.0 at survey level. Using immunoSEQ multiplex PCR, the repertoire was profiled, and TCRdb retains in-frame clones only, with some absent. Among some 12,000 clones listed, 75% to 85% were seen once. Material: unsorted PBMCs, obtained 3.4 years after starting antiretroviral therapy. These receptors originate from a man aged 35 to 55 with HIV.

This chain uses TRBV6-1 with TRBJ2-7; possibly TRBD2 for D (6 bases). The CDR3 is made up of 16 amino acids. V lost 0 bases and J 2 bases, leaving 14 bases between the germline ends. Looked up from germline, CDR1 is MNHNS and CDR2 is SASEGT. DNA for the CDR3: TGTGCCAGCAGTGAAGCTGCGGGGACGTCTCCCTACGAGCAGTACTTC. It encodes CASSEAAGTSPYEQYF.

This chain joins TRBV2 and TRBJ2-3; D uncertain. Trimming took 11 bases from V and 0 from J, leaving 6 bases between them. There are 11 residues in the CDR3. From germline, CDR1 is SNHLY and CDR2 FYNNEI. CDR3 loop: CAGSSTDTQYF. The CDR3 coding sequence is TGTGCCGGCTCTAGCACAGATACGCAGTATTTT. Variable domain in full (rest from reference TRBV2 and TRBJ2-3): EPEVTQTPSHQVTQMGQEVILRCVPISNHLYFYWYRQILGQKVEFLVSFYNNEISEKSEIFDDQFSVERPDGSNFTLKIRSTKLEDSAMYFCAGSSTDTQYFGPGTRLTVL.

The V call is TRBV5-6, the J call TRBJ2-3; either TRBD1 or TRBD2 may supply D (6 bases each). CDR1 and CDR2 from the germline V gene are SGHDT and YYEEEE. With 1 base removed from V and 0 bases from J, the gap between germline ends came to 9 bases. The CDR3 is made up of 15 amino acids. CDR3 DNA sequence: TGTGCCAGCAGCTTGCCGGGGGCTAGCACAGATACGCAGTATTTT. As protein: CASSLPGASTDTQYF.

The chain couples TRBV7-2 to TRBJ1-1; D gene uncertain. V was cut by 3 bases and J by 1 base, with 9 bases left in between. CDR3 size: 14 residues. Germline V gene lookup returns CDR1 SGHTA and CDR2 FQGNSA. The CDR3 reads CASSLVGRNTEAFF. The CDR3 nucleotides read TGTGCCAGCAGCTTGGTTGGCCGGAACACTGAAGCTTTCTTT.

The CDR3: CASSFRDSLNTEAFF. The CDR3 DNA sequence: TGTGCCAGCAGCTTCCGGGACAGCCTTAACACTGAAGCTTTCTTT. V and J are TRBV7-8 and TRBJ1-1; 7 bases line up with TRBD1. This CDR3 has 15 residues. Trimming at V came to 3 bases and at J to 2 bases, leaving 6 bases not matched to a gene. Germline assignment: CDR1 SGHVS and CDR2 FQNEAQ.

The table lists this clone with a count of one. The chain combines TRBV7-9 with TRBJ2-6; D remains ambiguous. Germline CDR1 reads SEHNR; CDR2 reads FQNEAQ (reference sequence). V was clipped by 7 bases and J by 3 bases, with 10 bases between them. CDR3 size: 14 residues. CDR3 sequence (DNA): TGTGCCAGCACCCCCGTAGGTGGGGCCAACGTCCTGACTTTC. Residues: CASTPVGGANVLTF.

The chain combines TRBV11-2 with TRBJ2-7; D gene unclear. Between the trimmed V and J ends, which lost 1 base and 6 bases, there was a span of 10 bases. Germline values: CDR1 SGHAT, CDR2 FQNNGV. The CDR3 totals 13 residues. CDR3 protein: CASSLVALGEQYF. In DNA form, the CDR3 reads TGTGCCAGCAGCTTAGTTGCTCTGGGCGAGCAGTACTTC.

The chain couples TRBV9 to TRBJ2-3; possibly TRBD1 for D (7 bases). Trimming cost V 4 bases and J 3 bases, with 24 bases left between them. CDR1 and CDR2 from the germline V gene are SGDLS and YYNGEE. The length of the CDR3 is 18 residues. CDR3 coding DNA: TGTGCCAGCAGCTCTAGTGGGGCGGGGACAGAAGCAACAGATACGCAGTATTTT. As protein: CASSSSGAGTEATDTQYF.

The chain has TRBV18 and TRBJ1-2; D not certain. Germline V gene lookup returns CDR1 KGHSH and CDR2 LQKENI. Trimming took off 0 bases at V and 6 bases at J, with 11 bases between the two ends. CDR3 length equals 14 residues. The CDR3 nucleotides are TGTGCCAGCTCACCACCTTCGGGTTTGCATGGCTACACCTTC. This translates into CASSPPSGLHGYTF.

V is TRBV28 and J is TRBJ2-3, with 9 bases lining up with TRBD2. Germline V gene data show CDR1 as MDHEN and CDR2 as SYDVKM. The CDR3 runs to 16 residues. V dropped 5 bases and J dropped 3; count of bases not matched to a gene: 9. The CDR3 sequence is CASSQFVAGGTDTQYF. CDR3 nucleotide sequence: TGTGCCAGCAGTCAGTTTGTGGCGGGAGGGACAGATACGCAGTATTTT.